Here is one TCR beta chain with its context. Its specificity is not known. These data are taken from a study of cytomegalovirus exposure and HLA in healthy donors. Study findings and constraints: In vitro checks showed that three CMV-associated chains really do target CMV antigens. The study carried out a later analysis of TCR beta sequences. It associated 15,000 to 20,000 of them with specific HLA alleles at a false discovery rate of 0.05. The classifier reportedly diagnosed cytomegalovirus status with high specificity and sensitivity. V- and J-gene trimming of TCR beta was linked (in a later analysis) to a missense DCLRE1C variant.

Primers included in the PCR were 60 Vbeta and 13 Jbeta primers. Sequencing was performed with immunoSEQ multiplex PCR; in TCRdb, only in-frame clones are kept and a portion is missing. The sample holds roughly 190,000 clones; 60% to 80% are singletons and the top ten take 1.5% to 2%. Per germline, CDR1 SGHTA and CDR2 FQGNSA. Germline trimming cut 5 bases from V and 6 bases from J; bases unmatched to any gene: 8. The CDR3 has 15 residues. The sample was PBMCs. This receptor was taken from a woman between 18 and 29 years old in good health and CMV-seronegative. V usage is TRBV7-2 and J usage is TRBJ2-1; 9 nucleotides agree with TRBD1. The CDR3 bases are TGTGCCAGCAGCCGGCGGGACAGGGTATCCAATGAGCAGTTCTTC. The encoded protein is CASSRRDRVSNEQFF.